The entry that follows covers one T cell receptor (beta chain) sequence. These data belong to a study of blood T cell repertoires in COVID-19. Background on the study: COVID-19 samples collected from the United States, Italy and Spain covered acute and convalescent phases.

V lost 6 bases and J lost 8, with 19 bases in between. CDR1 is MNHEY and CDR2 is SVGAGI in the germline V gene. The CDR3 loop spans 14 amino acids. Grouping used clinical history reported by participants in a survey and questionnaire. What the recovered Cohort 3 donors had was two negative PCRs, clearance, or symptom resolution. Under the authors' procedure: Reference gene primer amplification gave nucleated cell count estimates. Produced via immunoSEQ multiplex PCR; TCRdb's table is partial and in-frame only. The D gene and trimming were derived from the DNA, and the V and J assignments and clone size from that table. Of about 170,000 clones listed, around four fifths are singletons.

This receptor was taken from a woman in her fifties or sixties who had recovered from COVID-19. The material sequenced was PBMCs or T cells enriched from blood (not recorded which). The chain joins TRBV6-5 to TRBJ1-2; a weak D match, TRBD1 (6 bases). The CDR3 spells CASSYDRTFTGYTF. The CDR3 region has the DNA TGTGCCAGCAGCTACGACAGGACGTTTACCGGCTACACCTTC.